The entry that follows covers one T cell receptor (beta chain) sequence. The sample belongs to a study of blood T cell repertoires in COVID-19. Background on the study: Nucleic acid was either cDNA or gDNA, and it came from T cells, B-cell-depleted T cells, or PBMCs.

Original processing notes: Amplification of reference gene primers was used by the study to estimate nucleated cell counts. Clones were sequenced by immunoSEQ multiplex PCR, and TCRdb holds only the in-frame ones, with some missing. V and J calls and clone size are those listed in that table; D and trimming were worked out from the DNA. Of more than 85,000 clones listed, roughly 81% are singletons. The TCR was taken from a woman in her 70s with acute or convalescent COVID-19. The specimen was peripheral blood.

DNA of the CDR3: TGTGCCAGCAGCTTAGTTGGGACTAAAAACAATGAAAAACTGTTTTTT. It translates to CASSLVGTKNNEKLFF. This sequence joins TRBV7-2 and TRBJ1-4, with D possibly TRBD1 on 5 matching bases. Trimming pared 1 base from V and 5 bases from J, leaving 14 bases between. The CDR3 contains 16 residues. Germline CDR1 SGHTA, CDR2 FQGNSA.